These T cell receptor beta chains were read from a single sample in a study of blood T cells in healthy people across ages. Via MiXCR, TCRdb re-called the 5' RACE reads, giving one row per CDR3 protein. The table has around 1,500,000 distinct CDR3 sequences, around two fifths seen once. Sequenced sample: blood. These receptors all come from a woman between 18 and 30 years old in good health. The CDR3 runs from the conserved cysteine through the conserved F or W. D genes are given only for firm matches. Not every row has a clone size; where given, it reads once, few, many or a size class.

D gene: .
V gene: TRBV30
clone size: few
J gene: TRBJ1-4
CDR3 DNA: TGTGCCTGGAGTTCCAAACAGCAGGGAACTAATGAAAAACTGTTTTTT
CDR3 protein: CAWSSKQQGTNEKLFF

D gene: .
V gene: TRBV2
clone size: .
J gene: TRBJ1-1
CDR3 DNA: TGTGCCAGCAGTGAAGGGACCGGGCTTACCTATGAAGCTTTCTTT
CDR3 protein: CASSEGTGLTYEAFF

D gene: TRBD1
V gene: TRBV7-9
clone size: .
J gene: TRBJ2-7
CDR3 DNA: TGTGCCAGCAGCTCGGCCGGCGGCAGGGGGAACTACGAGCAGTACTTC
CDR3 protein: CASSSAGGRGNYEQYF

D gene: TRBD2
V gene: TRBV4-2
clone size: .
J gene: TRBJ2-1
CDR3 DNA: TGTGCCAGCAGCCAAGATCCCGGTAGCGGGATTGCGTATGAGCAGTTCTTC
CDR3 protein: CASSQDPGSGIAYEQFF

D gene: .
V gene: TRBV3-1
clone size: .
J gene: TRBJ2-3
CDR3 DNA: TGTGCCAGCAGCTCGGTGGGGAGCACAGATACGCAGTATTTT
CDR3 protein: CASSSVGSTDTQYF

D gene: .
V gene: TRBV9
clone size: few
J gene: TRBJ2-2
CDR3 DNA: TGTGCCAGCAGCGTAGGCGGCAGCACTACCGGGGAGCTGTTTTTT
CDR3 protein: CASSVGGSTTGELFF

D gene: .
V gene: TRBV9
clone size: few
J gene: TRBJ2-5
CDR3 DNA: TGTGCCAGCAGCGTAGGGCCTAGCAACTTATTAGTGACCCAGTACTTC
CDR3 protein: CASSVGPSNLLVTQYF

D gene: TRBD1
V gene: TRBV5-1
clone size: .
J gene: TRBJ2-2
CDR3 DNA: TGCGCCAGCGGTGTTCCGAGGGACAGGACATACACCGGGGAGCTGTTTTTT
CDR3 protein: CASGVPRDRTYTGELFF

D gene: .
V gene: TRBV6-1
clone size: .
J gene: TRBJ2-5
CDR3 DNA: TGTGCCAGCAGTTCCCCTCAACTCGTGTTGGAGACCCAGTACTTC
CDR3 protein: CASSSPQLVLETQYF

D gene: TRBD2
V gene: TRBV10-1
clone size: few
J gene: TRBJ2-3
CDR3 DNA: TGCGCCAGCAGTGACCCTACCGGTCGGGGAATAGCGGGGGAGAGCACAGATACGCAGTATTTT
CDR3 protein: CASSDPTGRGIAGESTDTQYF

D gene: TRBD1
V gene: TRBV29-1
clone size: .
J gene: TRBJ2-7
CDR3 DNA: TGCAGCGTTTCAGGGGGACAGCGTTACGAGCAGTACTTC
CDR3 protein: CSVSGGQRYEQYF

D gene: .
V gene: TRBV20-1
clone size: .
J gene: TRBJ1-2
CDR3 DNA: TGCAGTGCTAGAGATAGCGGGTATTCTAACTATGGCTACACCTTC
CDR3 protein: CSARDSGYSNYGYTF

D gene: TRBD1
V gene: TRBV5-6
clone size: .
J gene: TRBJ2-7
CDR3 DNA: TGTGCCAGCACTCATCCGGGACAGCACTACGAGCAGTACTTC
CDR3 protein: CASTHPGQHYEQYF

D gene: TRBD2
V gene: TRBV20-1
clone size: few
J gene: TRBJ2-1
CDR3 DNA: TGCAGTGCTAGTTCTAGCGGGGGGATGGTCCCCTACAATGAGCAGTTCTTC
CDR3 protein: CSASSSGGMVPYNEQFF

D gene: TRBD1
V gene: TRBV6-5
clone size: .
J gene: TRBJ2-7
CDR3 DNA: TGTGCCAGCAGTTACAGGGGGACAGGTTCCTACGAGCAGTACTTC
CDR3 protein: CASSYRGTGSYEQYF

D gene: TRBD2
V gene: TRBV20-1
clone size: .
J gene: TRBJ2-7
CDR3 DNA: TGCAGTGCACAAACAGCGGGGGGACCCCAGTACTTC
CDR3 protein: CSAQTAGGPQYF

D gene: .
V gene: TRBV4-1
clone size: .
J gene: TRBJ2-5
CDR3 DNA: TGCGCCAGCAGCCAAGGTGCCGGACAAGGGACCCAGTACTTC
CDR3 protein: CASSQGAGQGTQYF

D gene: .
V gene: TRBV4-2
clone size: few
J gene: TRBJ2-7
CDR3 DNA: TGTGCCAGCAGCCAAGACGACTTGAGCGGAGAGTCCTACGAGCAGTACTTC
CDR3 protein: CASSQDDLSGESYEQYF

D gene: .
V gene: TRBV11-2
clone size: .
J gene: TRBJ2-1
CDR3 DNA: TGTGCCAGCAGCTTAATGAGTCGGGCAGGCAGCCGGTCCTACAATGAGCAGTTCTTC
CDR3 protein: CASSLMSRAGSRSYNEQFF

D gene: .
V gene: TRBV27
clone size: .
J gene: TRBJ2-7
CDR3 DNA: TGTGCCAGCAGTTCCCACGGAGCGGGTAGGGCGTCCGAGCAGTACTTC
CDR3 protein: CASSSHGAGRASEQYF

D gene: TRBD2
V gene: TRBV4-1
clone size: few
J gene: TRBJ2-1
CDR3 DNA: TGCGCCAGCAGCCAGGAGCGGGGGGGCAATGAGCAGTTCTTC
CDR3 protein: CASSQERGGNEQFF

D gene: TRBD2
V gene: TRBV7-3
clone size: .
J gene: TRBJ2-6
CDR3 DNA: TGTGCCAGCAGCTTAATTCCCGGACTAGCGGGTTCTGGGGCCAACGTCCTGACTTTC
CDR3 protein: CASSLIPGLAGSGANVLTF

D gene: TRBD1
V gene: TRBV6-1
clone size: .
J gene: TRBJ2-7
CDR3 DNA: TGTGCCAGCAGTGTGTTCACTGGACAGGGGTTGGACGAGCAGTACTTC
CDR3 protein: CASSVFTGQGLDEQYF

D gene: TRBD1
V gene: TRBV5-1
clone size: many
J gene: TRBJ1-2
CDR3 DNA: TGCGCCAGCAGCCCCCGAGGGGGCAACTATGGCTACACCTTC
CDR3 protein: CASSPRGGNYGYTF

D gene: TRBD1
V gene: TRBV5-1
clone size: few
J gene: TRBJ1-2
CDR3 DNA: TGCGCCAGCAGCTTGGGACAGGGGGATGGTGGCTACACCTTC
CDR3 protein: CASSLGQGDGGYTF

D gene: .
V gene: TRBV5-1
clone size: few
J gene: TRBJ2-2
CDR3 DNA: TGCGCCAGCAGCCGACAGAACAGGAATACGAACACCGGGGAGCTGTTTTTT
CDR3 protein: CASSRQNRNTNTGELFF

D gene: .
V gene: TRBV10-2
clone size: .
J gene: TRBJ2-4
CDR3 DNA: TGCGCCAGCAGTGAAGGGCTAGCGAAATGGCAGTACTTC
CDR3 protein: CASSEGLAKWQYF

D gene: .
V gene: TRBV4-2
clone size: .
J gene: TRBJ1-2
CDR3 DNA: TGTGCCAGCAGCCAAGATTATCGGGGTGGGGAGGAAACCTATGGCTACACCTTC
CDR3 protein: CASSQDYRGGEETYGYTF

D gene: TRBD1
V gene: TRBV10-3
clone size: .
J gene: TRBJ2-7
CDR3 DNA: TGTGCCAGCCGAGAAGGACAGGGCCCCTACGAGCAGTACTTC
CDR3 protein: CASREGQGPYEQYF

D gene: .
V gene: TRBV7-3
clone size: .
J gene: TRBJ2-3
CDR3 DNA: TGTGCCAGCAGCATCGCCAACACAGATACGCAGTATTTT
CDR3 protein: CASSIANTDTQYF

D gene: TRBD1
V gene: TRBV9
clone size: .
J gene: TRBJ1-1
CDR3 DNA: TGTGCCAGCAGCGCCCATCCTCAGGGGGGCTGGACTGAAGCTTTCTTT
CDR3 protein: CASSAHPQGGWTEAFF

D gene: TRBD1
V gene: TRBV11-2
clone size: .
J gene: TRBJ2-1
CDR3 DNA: TGTGCCAGCAGCTTAGATGGGGGACAGGGGCTAAATGAGCAGTTCTTC
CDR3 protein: CASSLDGGQGLNEQFF

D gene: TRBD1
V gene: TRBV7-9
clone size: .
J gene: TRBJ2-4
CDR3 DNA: TGTGCCAGCAGCTCGGGGACAGGGGGAGCCAAAAACATTCAGTACTTC
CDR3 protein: CASSSGTGGAKNIQYF

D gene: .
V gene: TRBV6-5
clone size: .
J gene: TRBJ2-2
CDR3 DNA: TGTGCCAGCACTGAGTCCGGAAACACCGGGGAGCTGTTTTTT
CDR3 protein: CASTESGNTGELFF

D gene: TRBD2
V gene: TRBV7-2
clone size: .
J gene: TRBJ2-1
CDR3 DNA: TGTGCCAGCAGCTCTACTAGCGGGGGTAACTATGAGCAGTTCTTC
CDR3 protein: CASSSTSGGNYEQFF

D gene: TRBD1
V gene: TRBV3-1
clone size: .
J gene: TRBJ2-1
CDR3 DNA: TGTGCCAGCAGCCAAGCCTGGACAGGACGATCCATAGGTGGGCAGTTCTTC
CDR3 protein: CASSQAWTGRSIGGQFF

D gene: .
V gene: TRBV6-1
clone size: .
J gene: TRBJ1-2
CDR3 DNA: TGTGCCAGCAGCCAATGGCAGAACTATGGCTACACCTTC
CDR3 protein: CASSQWQNYGYTF

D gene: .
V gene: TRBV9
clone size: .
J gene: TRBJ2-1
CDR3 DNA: TGTGCCAGCAGCGTAGAGCCGCAGAGTGAGCAGTTCTTC
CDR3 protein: CASSVEPQSEQFF

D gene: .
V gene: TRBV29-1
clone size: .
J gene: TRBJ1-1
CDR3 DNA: TGCAGCGTTGAAGAGGGCAGGGAAAGGAACACTGAAGCTTTCTTT
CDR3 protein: CSVEEGRERNTEAFF

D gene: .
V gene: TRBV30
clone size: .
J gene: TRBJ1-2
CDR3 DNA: TGTGCCTGGAGCCCCCCGGTGACGGGCTATGGCTACACCTTC
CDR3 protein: CAWSPPVTGYGYTF

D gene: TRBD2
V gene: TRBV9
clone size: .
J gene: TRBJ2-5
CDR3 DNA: TGTGCCAGCAGCGCGTACCGTACTCGGACTAGCGGGGAACAAGAGACCCAGTACTTC
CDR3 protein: CASSAYRTRTSGEQETQYF

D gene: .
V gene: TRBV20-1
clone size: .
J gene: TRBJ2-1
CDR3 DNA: TGCAGTGCTGTCAAGCGGAGGGGCCCCTACAATGAGCAGTTCTTC
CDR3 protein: CSAVKRRGPYNEQFF

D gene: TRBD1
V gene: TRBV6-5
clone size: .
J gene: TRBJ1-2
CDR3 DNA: TGTGCCACCCGATGGGGACAGGGTCCTTATGGCTACACCTTC
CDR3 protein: CATRWGQGPYGYTF

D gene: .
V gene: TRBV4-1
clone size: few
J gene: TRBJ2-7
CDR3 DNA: TGCGCCAGCAGCGGCCCAGAGCCATGGGCGTGGTACGAGCAGTACTTC
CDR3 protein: CASSGPEPWAWYEQYF

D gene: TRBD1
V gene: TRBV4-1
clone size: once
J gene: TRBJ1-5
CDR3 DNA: TGCGCCAGCAGCCATACGACAGGGGTTGGGCAGCCCCAGCATTTT
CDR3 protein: CASSHTTGVGQPQHF

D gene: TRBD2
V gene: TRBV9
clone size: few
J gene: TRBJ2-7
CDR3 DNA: TGTGCCAGCAGCGTAGAAGCGGGAGGTTCCCACGAGCAGTACTTC
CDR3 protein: CASSVEAGGSHEQYF

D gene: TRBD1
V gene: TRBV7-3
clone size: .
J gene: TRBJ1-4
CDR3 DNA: TGTGCCAGCAGCCCAACAGGGGGCAATAATGAAAAACTGTTTTTT
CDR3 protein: CASSPTGGNNEKLFF

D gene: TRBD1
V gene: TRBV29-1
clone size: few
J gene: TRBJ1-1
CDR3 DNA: TGCAGCGTGACAGCCGGGTCAGGGGGCCAAGGGGCTTTCTTT
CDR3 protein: CSVTAGSGGQGAFF

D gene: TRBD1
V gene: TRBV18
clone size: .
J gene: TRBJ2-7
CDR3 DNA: TGTACCAGCTCAACCGGACAGGGAGTCTCCTACGAGCAGTACTTC
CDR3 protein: CTSSTGQGVSYEQYF

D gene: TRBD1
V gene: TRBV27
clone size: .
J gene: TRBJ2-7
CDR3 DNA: TGTGCCAGCACCCCAGGGACAGGGTTGTACGACGAGCAGTACTTC
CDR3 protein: CASTPGTGLYDEQYF

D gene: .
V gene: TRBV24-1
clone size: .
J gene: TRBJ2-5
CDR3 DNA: TGTGCCACCAGTGATTTCGGGGAGACCCAGTACTTC
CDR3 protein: CATSDFGETQYF

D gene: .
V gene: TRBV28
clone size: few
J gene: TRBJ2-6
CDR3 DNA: TGTGCCAGCAGTCTGACCCTAGGAAACGGGGCCAACGTCCTGACTTTC
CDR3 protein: CASSLTLGNGANVLTF

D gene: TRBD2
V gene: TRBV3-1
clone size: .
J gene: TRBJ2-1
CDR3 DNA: TGTGCCAGCAGCCATGGACTAGCGGGAGTAGGGGAGCAGTTCTTC
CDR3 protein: CASSHGLAGVGEQFF

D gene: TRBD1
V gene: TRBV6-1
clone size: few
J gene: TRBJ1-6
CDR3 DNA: TGTGCCAGCAGGCCCAGGGGGCCGATGGCCTATAATTCACCCCTCCACTTT
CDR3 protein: CASRPRGPMAYNSPLHF

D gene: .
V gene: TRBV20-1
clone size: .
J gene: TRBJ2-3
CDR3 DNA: TGCAGTGCTAGAGGCCACAGCAAAGATACGCAGTATTTT
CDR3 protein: CSARGHSKDTQYF

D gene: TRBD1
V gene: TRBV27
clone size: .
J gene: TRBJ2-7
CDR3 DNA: TGTGCCAGCAGTTTATCGGGGACCGGGACAGCCCACTACGAGCAGTACTTC
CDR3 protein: CASSLSGTGTAHYEQYF